This T cell receptor (beta chain) was sequenced during a study of CXCR3-negative and CXCR3-positive naive CD8 T cells. Study conclusions and caveats: TRB CDR3s were more hydrophobic in CXCR3-positive than in CXCR3-negative naive cells.

The CDR3 sequence is 17 residues long. Germline loops: CDR1 SEHNR, CDR2 FQNEAQ (reference sequence). As to this clonotype: Its antigen is not identified.

Carrying UMI labels, the TRB cDNA libraries were prepared through 5' RACE. TCRdb re-analyzed the 5' RACE reads; it lists each CDR3 protein once, without DNA. The sample holds 150,000 or so distinct CDR3 sequences. The CD45RO-CCR7+CD27+CD95- phenotype denoted naive CD8+ T cells. This chain links TRBV7-9 with TRBJ2-2. This receptor was obtained from a human donor in good health. Some clones in this sample may be carry-over from other donors' samples. The sample taken for sequencing was naive CXCR3+ CD8+ T cells from blood. Subset indicated: CD45RO-CCR7+CD27+CD95- naive CD8+ T cells expressing CXCR3 (TNR3+). CDR3 sequence reads: CASSLPIPRGNTGELFF.